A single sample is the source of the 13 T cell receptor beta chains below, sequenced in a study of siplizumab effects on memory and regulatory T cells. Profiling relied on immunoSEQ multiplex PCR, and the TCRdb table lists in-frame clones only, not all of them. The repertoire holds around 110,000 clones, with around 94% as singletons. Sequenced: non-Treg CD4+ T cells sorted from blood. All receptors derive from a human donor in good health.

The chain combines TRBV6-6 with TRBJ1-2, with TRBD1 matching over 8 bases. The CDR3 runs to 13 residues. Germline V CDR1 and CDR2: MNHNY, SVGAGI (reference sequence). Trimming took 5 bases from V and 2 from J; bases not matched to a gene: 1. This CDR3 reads CASSGQGNYGYTF. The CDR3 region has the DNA TGTGCCAGCAGTGGACAGGGCAACTATGGCTACACCTTC.

In nucleotides, the CDR3 is TGCGCCAGCGTAAAATCGACAGGGGGTACATCTGGGGCCAACGTCCTGACTTTC. It codes for CASVKSTGGTSGANVLTF. The rearrangement joins TRBV5-1 to TRBJ2-6, with 9 nucleotides matching TRBD1. Looked up from germline, CDR1 is SGHRS and CDR2 is YFSETQ. The CDR3 is 18 amino acids. V shed 7 bases, J shed 1 base, and the junction held 12 bases outside the gene matches.

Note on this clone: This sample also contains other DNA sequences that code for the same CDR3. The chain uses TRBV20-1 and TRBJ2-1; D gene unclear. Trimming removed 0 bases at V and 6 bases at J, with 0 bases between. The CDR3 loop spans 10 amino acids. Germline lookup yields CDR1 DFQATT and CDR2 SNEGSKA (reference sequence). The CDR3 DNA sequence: TGCAGTGCTAGAGACAATGAGCAGTTCTTC. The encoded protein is CSARDNEQFF.

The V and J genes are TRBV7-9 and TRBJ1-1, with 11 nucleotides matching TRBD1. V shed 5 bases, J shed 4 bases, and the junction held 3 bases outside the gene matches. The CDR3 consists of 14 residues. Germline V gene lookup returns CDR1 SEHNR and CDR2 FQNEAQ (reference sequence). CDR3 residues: CASSGGTGGTEAFF. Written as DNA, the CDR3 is TGTGCCAGCAGCGGCGGGACAGGGGGCACTGAAGCTTTCTTT.

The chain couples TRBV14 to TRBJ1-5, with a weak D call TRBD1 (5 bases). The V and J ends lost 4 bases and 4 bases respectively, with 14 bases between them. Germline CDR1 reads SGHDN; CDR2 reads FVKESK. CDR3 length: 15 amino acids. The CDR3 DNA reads TGTGCCAGCAGCCCAGCAGGGTCGACGAATCAGCCCCAGCATTTT. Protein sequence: CASSPAGSTNQPQHF.

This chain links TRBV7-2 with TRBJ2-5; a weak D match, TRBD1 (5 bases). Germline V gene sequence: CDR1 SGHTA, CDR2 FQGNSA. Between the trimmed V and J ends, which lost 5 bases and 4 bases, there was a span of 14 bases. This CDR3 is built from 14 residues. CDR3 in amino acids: CASSTFQGSETQYF. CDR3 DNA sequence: TGTGCCAGCAGCACCTTCCAGGGCTCAGAGACCCAGTACTTC.

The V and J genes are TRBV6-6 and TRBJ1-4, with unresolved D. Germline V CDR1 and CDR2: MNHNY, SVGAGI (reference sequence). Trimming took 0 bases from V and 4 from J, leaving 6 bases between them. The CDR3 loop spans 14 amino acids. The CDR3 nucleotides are TGTGCCAGCAGTTACTCCAGCGATAATGAAAAACTGTTTTTT. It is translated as CASSYSSDNEKLFF.

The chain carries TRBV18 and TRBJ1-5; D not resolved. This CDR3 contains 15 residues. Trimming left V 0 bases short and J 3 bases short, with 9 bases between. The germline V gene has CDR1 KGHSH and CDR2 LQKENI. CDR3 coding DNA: TGTGCCAGCTCACCACCCCCCCGGTACAATCAGCCCCAGCATTTT. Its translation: CASSPPPRYNQPQHF. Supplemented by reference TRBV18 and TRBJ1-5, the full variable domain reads NAGVMQNPRHLVRRRGQEARLRCSPMKGHSHVYWYRQLPEEGLKFMVYLQKENIIDESGMPKERFSAEFPKEGPSILRIQQVVRGDSAAYFCASSPPPRYNQPQHFGDGTRLSIL.

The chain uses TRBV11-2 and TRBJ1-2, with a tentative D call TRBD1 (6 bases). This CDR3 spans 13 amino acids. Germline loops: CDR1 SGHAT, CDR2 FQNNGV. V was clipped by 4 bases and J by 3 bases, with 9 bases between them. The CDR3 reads CASSWRGDYGYTF. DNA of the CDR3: TGTGCCAGCAGCTGGAGGGGGGACTATGGCTACACCTTC. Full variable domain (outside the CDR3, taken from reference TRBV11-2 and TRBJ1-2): EAGVAQSPRYKIIEKRQSVAFWCNPISGHATLYWYQQILGQGPKLLIQFQNNGVVDDSQLPKDRFSAERLKGVDSTLKIQPAKLEDSAVYLCASSWRGDYGYTFGSGTRLTVV.

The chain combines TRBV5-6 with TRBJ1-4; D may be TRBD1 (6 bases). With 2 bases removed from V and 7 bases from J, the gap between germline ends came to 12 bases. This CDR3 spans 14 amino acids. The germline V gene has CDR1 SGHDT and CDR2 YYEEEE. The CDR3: CASSFLQGGEKLFF. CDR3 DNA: TGTGCCAGCAGCTTTTTACAGGGCGGTGAAAAACTGTTTTTT.

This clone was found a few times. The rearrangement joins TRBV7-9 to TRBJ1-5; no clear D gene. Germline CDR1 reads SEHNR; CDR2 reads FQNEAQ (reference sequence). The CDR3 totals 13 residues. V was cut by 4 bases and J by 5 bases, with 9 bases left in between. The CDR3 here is CASSSRPDQPQHF. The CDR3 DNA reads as TGTGCCAGCAGCTCAAGACCTGATCAGCCCCAGCATTTT. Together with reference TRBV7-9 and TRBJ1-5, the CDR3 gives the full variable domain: DTGVSQNPRHKITKRGQNVTFRCDPISEHNRLYWYRQTLGQGPEFLTYFQNEAQLEKSRLLSDRFSAERPKGSFSTLEIQRTEQGDSAMYLCASSSRPDQPQHFGDGTRLSIL.

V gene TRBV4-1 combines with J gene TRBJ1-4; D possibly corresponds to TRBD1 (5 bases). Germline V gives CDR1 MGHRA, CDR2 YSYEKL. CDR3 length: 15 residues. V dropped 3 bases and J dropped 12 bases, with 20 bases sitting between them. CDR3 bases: TGCGCCAGCAGCCATCAAGGCCATGGGGACGGGGAACTGTTTTTT. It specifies CASSHQGHGDGELFF.

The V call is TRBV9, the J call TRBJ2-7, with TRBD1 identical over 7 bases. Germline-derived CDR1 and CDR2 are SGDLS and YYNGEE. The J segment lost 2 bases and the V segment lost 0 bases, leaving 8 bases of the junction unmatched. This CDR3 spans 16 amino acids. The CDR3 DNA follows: TGTGCCAGCAGCGTAGGCACACAGGGGTCCCCCTACGAGCAGTACTTC. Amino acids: CASSVGTQGSPYEQYF.